The 7 T cell receptor beta chains listed next were all sequenced from one sample in a study of Graves' ophthalmopathy and Graves' hyperthyroidism. Using RNA transcripts, the TCR beta CDR3 regions were amplified. A first-round RT-PCR used HTBI primers, followed by a second-round multiplex PCR. TCRdb analysed the multiplex PCR reads with MiXCR anew, one entry per CDR3 protein. In the table there are 300,000 to 450,000 distinct CDR3 sequences, roughly a sixth of which are singletons. Material for sequencing was peripheral blood. The receptors shown here come from an adult woman with stable Graves' hyperthyroidism.

This clonotype was observed many times. The V call is TRBV29-1, the J call TRBJ1-2; D ambiguous. The CDR3 extends over 13 amino acids. Germline CDR1 SQVTM, CDR2 ANQGSEA. Trimming took 0 bases from V and 7 from J, leaving 12 bases between them. Written as DNA, the CDR3 is TGCAGCGTTGAAGAAGGAGAAGGGCTTGGCTACACCTTC. Protein: CSVEEGEGLGYTF. Full variable domain (missing parts from reference TRBV29-1 and TRBJ1-2): SAVISQKPSRDICQRGTSLTIQCQVDSQVTMMFWYRQQPGQSLTLIATANQGSEATYESGFVIDKFPISRPNLTFSTLTVSNMSPEDSSIYLCSVEEGEGLGYTFGSGTRLTVV.

This clonotype was picked up many times. The genes are TRBV12-3 or TRBV12-4 and TRBJ2-4; 10 positions match TRBD1. J gave up 6 bases and V 6 bases, and 8 bases lay outside the gene matches. This CDR3 contains 15 residues. The CDR3 spells CASRETGGWGNIQYF. Here the CDR3 DNA reads TGTGCCAGCAGGGAGACAGGGGGCTGGGGAAACATTCAGTACTTC.

This clonotype appeared many times. The V gene is TRBV14, the J gene TRBJ2-5; the D is unclear. Germline assignment: CDR1 SGHDN and CDR2 FVKESK. Trimming removed 1 base from V and 7 bases from J, with 13 bases in between. The CDR3 is 14 residues long. The CDR3 DNA reads TGTGCCAGCAGCCAAGGTGGTGGCGCATGGACCCAGTACTTC. This gives the protein CASSQGGGAWTQYF.

The chain uses TRBV27 and TRBJ2-7; possibly TRBD2 for D (6 bases). Trimming took 8 bases from V and 0 from J, leaving 11 bases between them. The germline CDR1 and CDR2 sequences are MNHEY and SMNVEV (reference sequence). The length of the CDR3 is 13 residues. CDR3 in amino acids: CASLARDSYEQYF. DNA for the CDR3: TGTGCCAGCCTAGCGAGGGACTCCTACGAGCAGTACTTC.

This clonotype was detected ten times or more. The CDR3 bases are TGTGCCAGCAGCCACTCGGGCACCGGGGAGCTGTTTTTT. It translates to CASSHSGTGELFF. The chain links TRBV12-3 or TRBV12-4 to TRBJ2-2, with unresolved D. The V gene lost 6 bases and the J gene lost 4 bases, with 9 bases spanning the gap. The CDR3 is 13 amino acids.

This clonotype was observed at least ten times. V gene TRBV7-8 combines with J gene TRBJ2-5, with 8 nucleotides matching TRBD1. V shed 2 bases, J shed 4 bases, and the junction held 6 bases outside the gene matches. The CDR3 is 15 residues long. The V gene's germline CDR1 is SGHVS and CDR2 FQNEAQ. Here the CDR3 DNA reads TGTGCCAGCAGCTTACTCTTACAGGGGGGAGAGACCCAGTACTTC. It yields the protein CASSLLLQGGETQYF.

This clonotype was recorded many times. The rearrangement joins TRBV4-2 to TRBJ2-7, with 11 bases lining up with TRBD2. The junction had 7 bases not matched to a gene; V was cut back by 3 bases and J by 3 bases. CDR3 length: 16 residues. Germline CDR1 reads LGHNA; CDR2 reads YNFKEQ. CDR3 coding DNA: TGTGCCAGCAGCCAGGGACTAGCGGCAAACCACTACGAGCAGTACTTC. This codes for CASSQGLAANHYEQYF.